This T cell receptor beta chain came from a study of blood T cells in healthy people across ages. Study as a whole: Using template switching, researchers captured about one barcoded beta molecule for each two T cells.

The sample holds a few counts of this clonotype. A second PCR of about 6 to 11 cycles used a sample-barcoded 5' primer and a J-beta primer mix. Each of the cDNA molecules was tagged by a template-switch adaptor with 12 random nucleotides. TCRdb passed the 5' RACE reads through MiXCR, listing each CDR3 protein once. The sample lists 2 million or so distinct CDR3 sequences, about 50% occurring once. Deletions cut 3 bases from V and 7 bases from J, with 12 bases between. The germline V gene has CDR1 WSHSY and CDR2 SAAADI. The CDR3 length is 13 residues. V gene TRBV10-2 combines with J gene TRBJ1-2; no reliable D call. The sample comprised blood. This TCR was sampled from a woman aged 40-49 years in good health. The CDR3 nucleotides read TGCGCCAGCAGTGAATATGGTAGGGCTGGCTACACCTTC. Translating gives CASSEYGRAGYTF.